These T cell receptor beta chains were read from a single sample in a study of control samples from healthy donors and cancer patients. Data came from immunoSEQ multiplex PCR; TCRdb stores just in-frame clones and leaves some out. The sample lists roughly 100,000 clones; approximately 92% were seen once. The sample comprised blood. The receptor set was obtained from a human donor in good health. The donor label of this sample is uncertain. The CDR3 runs from the conserved cysteine through the conserved F or W. The order of the fields is V gene, clone size, J gene, D gene, CDR3 protein, CDR3 DNA. A D gene is named only where the DNA matches it firmly. Expanded clones are given a class, and other clones once, few, many or no size at all.

TRBV7-9	NA	TRBJ1-2	TRBD1	CASSIRDSLGYGYTF	TGTGCCAGCAGCATCCGGGACAGCCTTGGGTATGGCTACACCTTC
TRBV29-1	NA	TRBJ1-5	NA	CSVKPGRSNQPQHF	TGCAGCGTTAAGCCAGGACGTAGCAATCAGCCCCAGCATTTT
TRBV7-2	NA	TRBJ1-3	NA	CASSPGNTIYF	TGTGCCAGCAGCCCCGGTAACACCATATATTTT
TRBV4-2	NA	TRBJ1-5	NA	CASSHQGINQPQHF	TGTGCCAGCAGCCACCAGGGGATTAATCAGCCCCAGCATTTT
TRBV6-5	NA	TRBJ1-6	TRBD1	CASSNIQGAKTLHF	TGTGCCAGCAGTAACATTCAGGGGGCGAAGACCCTCCACTTT
TRBV28	NA	TRBJ2-1	NA	CASSSQPGTVISSYNEQFF	TGTGCCAGCAGTTCACAACCCGGGACCGTTATCAGCTCCTACAATGAGCAGTTCTTC
TRBV12-5	few	TRBJ2-7	TRBD1	CASGRAGGWYEQYF	TGTGCTAGTGGGAGGGCAGGGGGCTGGTACGAGCAGTACTTC
TRBV5-1	NA	TRBJ1-3	NA	CASSLDLVLSGNTIYF	TGCGCCAGCAGCTTGGACCTGGTTCTCTCTGGAAACACCATATATTTT
TRBV2	NA	TRBJ1-2	NA	CASRQMEVGYGYTF	TGTGCCAGCCGCCAAATGGAAGTGGGCTATGGCTACACCTTC
TRBV3-1/TRBV3-2	NA	TRBJ2-5	NA	CASSQGITGQETQYF	TGTGCCAGCAGCCAAGGAATAACAGGGCAAGAGACCCAGTACTTC
TRBV4-1	NA	TRBJ2-1	TRBD2	CASSQTSGGARSENEQFF	TGCGCCAGCAGCCAGACTAGCGGGGGGGCCAGGTCGGAGAATGAGCAGTTCTTC
TRBV6-2/TRBV6-3	once	TRBJ2-5	NA	CASSYLVQETQYF	TGTGCCAGCAGTTACTTAGTACAAGAGACCCAGTACTTC
TRBV7-6	NA	TRBJ2-1	TRBD2	CASSLSSGDYNEQFF	TGTGCCAGCAGCTTAAGTAGCGGGGACTACAATGAGCAGTTCTTC
TRBV3-1/TRBV3-2	NA	TRBJ1-3	NA	CASRKHTFSGNTIYF	TGTGCCAGCAGGAAACACACTTTCTCTGGAAACACCATATATTTT
TRBV3-1/TRBV3-2	NA	TRBJ2-2	NA	CASSQQGLPHRELFF	TGTGCCAGCAGCCAGCAAGGCCTCCCTCACCGGGAGCTGTTTTTT
TRBV27	NA	TRBJ1-1	TRBD1	CASRRTGRIEAFF	TGTGCCAGCAGACGGACAGGGAGGATTGAAGCTTTCTTT
TRBV12-3/TRBV12-4	NA	TRBJ1-1	NA	CASSLRDSEAFF	TGTGCCAGCAGTTTACGAGACAGTGAAGCTTTCTTT
TRBV24-1	NA	TRBJ1-2	NA	CATSDFGDGGYTF	TGTGCCACCAGTGATTTTGGGGACGGTGGCTACACCTTC
TRBV2	NA	TRBJ1-4	NA	CASSEVRGAYFEKLFF	TGTGCCAGCAGTGAGGTTCGGGGGGCGTATTTCGAAAAACTGTTTTTT
TRBV9	NA	TRBJ1-1	NA	CASSVDTNTEAFF	TGTGCCAGCAGCGTAGACACAAACACTGAAGCTTTCTTT
TRBV5-4	NA	TRBJ1-6	NA	CASRGPRISPLHF	TGTGCCAGCAGAGGGCCTAGAATATCACCCCTCCACTTT
TRBV5-1	NA	TRBJ2-1	TRBD1	CASSPGQGMGEQFF	TGCGCCAGCAGCCCGGGACAGGGTATGGGTGAGCAGTTCTTC
TRBV28	NA	TRBJ1-6	TRBD1	CASGQTGASPLHF	TGTGCCAGCGGCCAAACAGGGGCTTCACCCCTCCACTTT
TRBV2	NA	TRBJ2-5	TRBD2	CASSDSGGQETQYF	TGTGCCAGCAGTGACAGCGGGGGCCAAGAGACCCAGTACTTC
TRBV15	NA	TRBJ2-5	NA	CATSRDGRRGAGETQYF	TGTGCCACCAGCAGAGATGGTCGGAGGGGGGCTGGGGAGACCCAGTACTTC
TRBV18	once	TRBJ2-2	TRBD1	CASSPLEQGIAGELFF	TGTGCCAGCTCACCACTGGAACAGGGGATCGCCGGGGAGCTGTTTTTT
TRBV3-1/TRBV3-2	once	TRBJ2-4	NA	CASSQAKLPAKNIQYF	TGTGCCAGCAGCCAAGCGAAACTTCCAGCCAAAAACATTCAGTACTTC
TRBV10-3	NA	TRBJ1-3	NA	CAIVGGNTIYF	TGTGCCATCGTTGGTGGAAACACCATATATTTT
TRBV5-1	NA	TRBJ1-2	NA	CASSPGGLNYGYTF	TGCGCCAGCAGCCCGGGTGGGCTAAACTATGGCTACACCTTC
TRBV9	NA	TRBJ1-4	TRBD1	CASSVGTGTNNEKLFF	TGTGCCAGCAGCGTAGGGACAGGGACCAATAATGAAAAACTGTTTTTT
TRBV5-4	NA	TRBJ2-5	NA	CASSGTGTQYQETQYF	TGTGCCAGCAGCGGGACCGGGACTCAGTACCAAGAGACCCAGTACTTC
TRBV3-1/TRBV3-2	NA	TRBJ1-3	NA	CASSQAAGNTIYF	TGTGCCAGCAGTCAAGCAGCCGGAAACACCATATATTTT
TRBV28	NA	TRBJ1-6	TRBD1	CASSLRRDRGYGSPLHF	TGTGCCAGCAGTTTACGACGGGACAGGGGGTACGGTTCACCCCTCCACTTT
TRBV9	NA	TRBJ1-2	NA	CASSTETNYGYTF	TGTGCCAGCTCGACAGAGACCAACTATGGCTACACCTTC
TRBV19	few	TRBJ2-2	NA	CASSTHLSTGELFF	TGTGCCAGTAGTACCCATCTTAGCACCGGGGAGCTGTTTTTT
TRBV7-2	NA	TRBJ1-1	NA	CASSLVGGRQEAFF	TGTGCCAGCAGCTTAGTGGGCGGACGACAGGAAGCTTTCTTT
TRBV6-8	NA	TRBJ1-5	TRBD1	CASSQSYRQGRKLVNQPQHF	TGTGCCAGCAGCCAATCCTACCGACAGGGTAGAAAATTAGTAAATCAGCCCCAGCATTTT
TRBV2	NA	TRBJ2-7	TRBD1	CASTPDRDEQYF	TGTGCCAGCACCCCTGACAGGGACGAGCAGTACTTC
TRBV5-1	once	TRBJ1-1	NA	CASSLESTRVSTEAFF	TGCGCCAGCAGCTTGGAATCGACAAGGGTATCTACTGAAGCTTTCTTT
TRBV7-2	NA	TRBJ1-2	NA	CASSLGGLGGYTF	TGTGCCAGCAGCTTAGGAGGTCTGGGAGGCTACACCTTC
TRBV5-1	few	TRBJ2-1	NA	CASSLSGGGTYNEQFF	TGCGCCAGCAGCCTATCTGGAGGGGGCACCTACAATGAGCAGTTCTTC
TRBV2	NA	TRBJ1-1	NA	CASRSEADTEAFF	TGTGCCAGCAGGTCGGAGGCAGACACTGAAGCTTTCTTT
TRBV15	few	TRBJ2-3	NA	CATSSNGGGADTQYF	TGTGCCACCAGCAGTAACGGCGGGGGCGCGGATACGCAGTATTTT
TRBV30	NA	TRBJ1-1	NA	CAWSAGPWTEAFF	TGTGCCTGGAGTGCGGGGCCGTGGACTGAAGCTTTCTTT
TRBV4-1	medium-sized	TRBJ2-7	TRBD1	CASSQVAGGYEQYF	TGCGCCAGCAGCCAAGTAGCAGGGGGCTACGAGCAGTACTTC
TRBV19	NA	TRBJ2-3	NA	CASSIGGGDTQYF	TGTGCCAGTAGTATAGGCGGTGGAGATACGCAGTATTTT
TRBV5-4	NA	TRBJ2-7	NA	CASSPYTGTFYEQYF	TGTGCCAGCAGCCCATATACAGGTACCTTCTACGAGCAGTACTTC
TRBV19	NA	TRBJ1-5	NA	CASSIGEGRQPQHF	TGTGCCAGTAGTATAGGCGAGGGGAGGCAGCCCCAGCATTTT
TRBV6-2/TRBV6-3	NA	TRBJ1-2	NA	CASSYLFQGTSYYGYTF	TGTGCCAGCAGTTATTTATTCCAGGGGACCTCTTACTATGGCTACACCTTC
TRBV6-6	NA	TRBJ1-5	TRBD1	CASSTGDSANF	TGTGCCAGCAGTACAGGGGACAGCGCAAATTTT
TRBV10-2	few	TRBJ1-6	TRBD1	CASSRLFGQGAGSPLHF	TGCGCCAGCAGCCGTCTTTTTGGACAGGGGGCCGGTTCACCCCTCCACTTT
TRBV4-1	NA	TRBJ1-5	TRBD1	CASSRRTGDQPQHF	TGCGCCAGCAGCCGGAGGACAGGCGATCAGCCCCAGCATTTT
TRBV7-6	NA	TRBJ2-3	NA	CASSPGTDTQYF	TGTGCCAGCAGCCCTGGCACAGATACGCAGTATTTT
TRBV29-1	once	TRBJ2-7	NA	CSVVGRNYEQYF	TGCAGCGTTGTCGGCAGAAACTACGAGCAGTACTTC
TRBV10-3	NA	TRBJ1-2	NA	CAISESANYGYTF	TGTGCCATCAGTGAGTCAGCTAACTATGGCTACACCTTC